The source of this TCR beta chain is a study of blood T cell repertoires in COVID-19. Study-wide context: Spain, Italy and the United States supplied samples that represented acute and convalescent COVID-19. In each case, the material was cDNA or gDNA derived from T cells, B-cell-depleted T cells, or PBMCs.

As processed by the authors: Amplification from reference gene primers served as the basis for estimated nucleated cell counts. Libraries were prepared by immunoSEQ multiplex PCR; TCRdb keeps only in-frame clonotypes and omits some of them. The V and J calls and clone size are taken from that table; D and trimming were inferred from the DNA. The top ten hold 1.3% of the sample, which has tens of thousands of clones, roughly 88% seen once. In germline, CDR1 is ENHRY, CDR2 SYGVKD. With V trimmed by 7 bases and J by 6 bases, 9 bases remained unmatched. The CDR3 contains 15 residues. The chain carries TRBV10-3 and TRBJ2-1, with 10 bases fitting TRBD1. The material sequenced was peripheral blood. The origin of this receptor is a woman of 80 years or more with acute or convalescent COVID-19. CDR3 sequence (DNA): TGTGCCATCACCATGACAGGGGGCGCGGGCAATGAGCAGTTCTTC. The encoded protein is CAITMTGGAGNEQFF.